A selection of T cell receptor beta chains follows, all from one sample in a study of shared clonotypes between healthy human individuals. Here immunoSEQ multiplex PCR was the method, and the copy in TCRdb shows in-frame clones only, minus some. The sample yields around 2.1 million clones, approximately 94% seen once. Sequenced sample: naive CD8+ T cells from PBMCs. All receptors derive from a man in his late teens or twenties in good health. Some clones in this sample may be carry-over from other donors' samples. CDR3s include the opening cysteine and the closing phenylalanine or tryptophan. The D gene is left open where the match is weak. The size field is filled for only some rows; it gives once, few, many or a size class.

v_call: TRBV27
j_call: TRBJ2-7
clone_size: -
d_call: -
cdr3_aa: CASSPSPPPKGEQYF
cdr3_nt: TGTGCCAGCAGTCCGTCCCCCCCGCCCAAAGGGGAGCAGTACTTC

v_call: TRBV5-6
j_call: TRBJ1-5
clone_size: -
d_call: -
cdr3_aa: CASSSFRQNQPQHF
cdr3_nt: TGTGCCAGCAGCTCCTTTCGACAGAATCAGCCCCAGCATTTT

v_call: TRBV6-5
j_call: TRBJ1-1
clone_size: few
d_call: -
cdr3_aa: CASSPEMNTEAFF
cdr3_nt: TGTGCCAGCAGTCCTGAGATGAACACTGAAGCTTTCTTT

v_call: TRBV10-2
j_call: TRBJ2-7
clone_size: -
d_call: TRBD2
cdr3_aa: CASRRDGTRLNEQYF
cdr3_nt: TGCGCCAGCAGGAGGGACGGGACTAGGCTCAACGAGCAGTACTTC

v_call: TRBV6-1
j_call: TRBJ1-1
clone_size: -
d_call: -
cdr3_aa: CASSEQGWADAFF
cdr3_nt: TGTGCCAGCAGTGAGCAGGGGTGGGCTGACGCTTTCTTT

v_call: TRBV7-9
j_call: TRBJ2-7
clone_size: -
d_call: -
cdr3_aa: CASSLSSYEQYF
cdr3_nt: TGTGCCAGCAGCTTATCTTCCTACGAGCAGTACTTC

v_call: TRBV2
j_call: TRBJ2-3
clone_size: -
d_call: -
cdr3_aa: CASTQSTDTQYF
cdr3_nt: TGTGCCAGCACACAGAGCACAGATACGCAGTATTTT

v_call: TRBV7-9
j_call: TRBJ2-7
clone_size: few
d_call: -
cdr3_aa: CASSHGANPYEQYF
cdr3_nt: TGTGCCAGCAGCCACGGCGCCAACCCCTACGAGCAGTACTTC

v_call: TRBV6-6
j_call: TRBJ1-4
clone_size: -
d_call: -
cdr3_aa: CASIRGGWGLNEKLFF
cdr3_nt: TGTGCCAGCATCCGGGGGGGATGGGGGTTGAATGAAAAACTGTTTTTT

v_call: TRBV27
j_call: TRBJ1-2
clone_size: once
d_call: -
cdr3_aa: CASSLSAANYGYTF
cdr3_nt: TGTGCCAGCAGTTTATCGGCAGCTAACTATGGCTACACCTTC

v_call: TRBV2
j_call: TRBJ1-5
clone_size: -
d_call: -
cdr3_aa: CASSEGLLHQPQHF
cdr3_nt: TGTGCCAGCAGTGAGGGCCTCTTACATCAGCCCCAGCATTTT

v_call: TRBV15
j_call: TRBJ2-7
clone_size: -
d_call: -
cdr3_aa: CATSRGVSGTYEQYF
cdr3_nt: TGTGCCACCAGCAGAGGGGTTAGCGGAACCTACGAGCAGTACTTC

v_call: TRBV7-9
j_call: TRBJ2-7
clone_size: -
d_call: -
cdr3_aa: CASRGVSRYEQYF
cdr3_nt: TGTGCCAGCAGAGGGGTATCGAGATACGAGCAGTACTTC

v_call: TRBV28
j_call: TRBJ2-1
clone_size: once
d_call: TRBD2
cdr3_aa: CASSHPGLAQFF
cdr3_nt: TGTGCCAGCAGTCACCCCGGACTAGCGCAGTTCTTC

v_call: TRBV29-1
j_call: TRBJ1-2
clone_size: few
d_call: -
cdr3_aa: CSVVGPRGYTF
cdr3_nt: TGCAGCGTTGTGGGGCCCCGGGGCTACACCTTC

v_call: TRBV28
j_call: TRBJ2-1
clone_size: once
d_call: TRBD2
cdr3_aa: CASSSWREGREQFF
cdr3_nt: TGTGCCAGCAGTTCTTGGCGGGAGGGCCGCGAGCAGTTCTTC

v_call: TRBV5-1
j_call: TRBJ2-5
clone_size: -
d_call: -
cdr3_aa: CASSLVGGAETQYF
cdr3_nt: TGCGCCAGCAGCTTGGTTGGGGGCGCGGAGACCCAGTACTTC

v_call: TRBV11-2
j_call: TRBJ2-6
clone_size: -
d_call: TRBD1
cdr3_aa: CASSWAGTGSASGANVLTF
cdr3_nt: TGTGCCAGCAGCTGGGCCGGGACAGGGTCCGCCTCTGGGGCCAACGTCCTGACTTTC

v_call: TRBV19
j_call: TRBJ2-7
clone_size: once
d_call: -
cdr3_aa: CASSIGTPYEQYF
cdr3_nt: TGTGCCAGTAGTATTGGGACCCCCTACGAGCAGTACTTC

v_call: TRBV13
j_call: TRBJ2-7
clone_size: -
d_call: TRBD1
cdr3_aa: CASSLPGQGHYEQYF
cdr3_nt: TGTGCCAGCAGCTTACCGGGACAGGGTCACTACGAGCAGTACTTC

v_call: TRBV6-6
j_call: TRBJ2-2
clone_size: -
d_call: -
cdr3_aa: CASSYSRQAHTGELFF
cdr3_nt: TGTGCCAGCAGTTACTCGAGGCAGGCGCACACCGGGGAGCTGTTTTTT